The present TCR beta chain was sequenced within a study of response to subunit inactivated influenza vaccine (dated by TCRdb to the late 2010s). Study-level background: Deep quantitative T cell receptor repertoire profiling was used in the study to track responses to a trivalent subunit inactivated influenza vaccine. Study-wide conclusions, independent of this receptor: The authors proposed that each seasonal influenza vaccination may bring in only a limited number of new T cells.

As concerns this clonotype: There is no known antigen for this receptor. Nothing much larger sits one base from this clone, and base qualities are not available.

Libraries were prepared through RT-PCR. Sequenced using an Illumina HiSeq 2500. TCRdb's own reprocessing of the public reads used fastp at Q25 and MiXCR and kept productive beta chains. When rows share a CDR3 protein, they turn into one entry using the most common DNA and genes. The sample profile shows 150,000 or so distinct CDR3 sequences; roughly 10% of them were found once. The ten largest clones add up to roughly 33% of the sample. V is cut by 4 bases and J by 3 bases, and the space between the germline ends is 7 bases. CDR1 is given as MNHEY and CDR2 as SVGEGT, both from the germline V gene. The CDR3 starts with the cysteine, ends with the phenylalanine, and has 12 residues. Only CDR3 DNA remains: 36 bases, in frame from the first base.

The material sequenced was CD8+ T cells sorted from PBMCs, taken roughly 24 months after vaccination. Recombination connected TRBV6-2 or TRBV6-3 to TRBJ2-7; the D gene is not confidently resolved. The clonotype comes from a man between 45 and 75 years old who received an inactivated influenza vaccine. Donor details come from another sample of the same person, matched by shared clones. The sequence in DNA is TGTGCCAGCAGTTCCAGTTTCTACGAGCAGTACTTC. Its amino acids are CASSSSFYEQYF.